These 15 T cell receptor beta chains share one sample of origin, sequenced in a study of early T cells in non-severe SARS-CoV-2 infection. TCRdb reanalysed the 5' RACE reads using MiXCR and keeps one entry per CDR3 protein. The profile shows more than 35,000 distinct CDR3 sequences, 5% to 6.5% of them singletons. The material sequenced was whole blood. The origin of the receptors is an adult who was a healthcare worker with PCR-confirmed SARS-CoV-2 infection or an uninfected control (not recorded which).

This clonotype was picked up a small number of times. V usage is TRBV28 and J usage is TRBJ1-2; a weak D match, TRBD1 (5 bases). This CDR3 region has 14 residues. The V and J ends lost 5 bases and 4 bases respectively, with 14 bases between them. CDR1 and CDR2 from the germline V gene are MDHEN and SYDVKM. This CDR3 reads CASSTPTASYGYTF. CDR3 bases: TGTGCCAGCAGTACCCCGACAGCTTCCTATGGCTACACCTTC.

At least ten counts were recorded for this clonotype. V and J are TRBV5-6 and TRBJ2-3; D is uncertain. This CDR3 is built from 12 residues. The germline gives CDR1 SGHDT, CDR2 YYEEEE. Trimming cost V 3 bases and J 1 base, with 3 bases left between them. The CDR3 DNA is TGTGCCAGCAGCTGGGGCACAGATACGCAGTATTTT. Protein product: CASSWGTDTQYF.

In its sample, this clonotype was seen a few times. This chain links TRBV20-1 with TRBJ2-2; 9 bases match TRBD1. This CDR3 is 16 amino acids long. The V gene end was trimmed by 3 bases and the J gene end by 7 bases; junction bases not matched to a gene: 12. Germline values: CDR1 DFQATT, CDR2 SNEGSKA (reference sequence). The DNA of the CDR3 is TGCAGTGCTAGTAGTACAGGGGGCCAAAGGATCGGGGAGCTGTTTTTT. This translates into CSASSTGGQRIGELFF.

This sequence joins TRBV11-2 and TRBJ2-1; D might be TRBD2 (6 bases). Germline V gene lookup returns CDR1 SGHAT and CDR2 FQNNGV. Trimming removed 5 bases from V and 0 bases from J, with 17 bases in between. The CDR3 contains 17 residues. The CDR3 protein is CASSPRGGLSSYNEQFF. The CDR3 DNA sequence: TGTGCCAGCAGCCCTCGAGGAGGGTTGAGCTCCTACAATGAGCAGTTCTTC.

This clonotype was detected only once. CDR3 DNA sequence: TGTGCCAGCAACCGGGCTGGGTACAATGAGCAGTTCTTC. Protein: CASNRAGYNEQFF. This sequence joins TRBV5-4 and TRBJ2-1; D uncertain. Trimming took off 6 bases at V and 4 bases at J, with 11 bases between the two ends. CDR3 length: 13 residues. In germline, CDR1 is SGHNT, CDR2 YYREEE (reference sequence).

This clonotype was observed many times. The chain carries TRBV12-3 or TRBV12-4 and TRBJ1-1; TRBD1 is a possible D gene (6 bases). CDR3 size: 14 residues. Deletions cut 5 bases from V and 1 base from J, with 11 bases between. In DNA, the CDR3 is TGTGCCAGCAGTCCCCCGGACAGGAACACTGAAGCTTTCTTT. Translation gives CASSPPDRNTEAFF.

This clonotype was counted ten times or more. In DNA form, the CDR3 reads TGTGCCAACAGGAGGACAGCTGGCAATGAGCAGTTCTTC. Protein: CANRRTAGNEQFF. V gene TRBV6-1 combines with J gene TRBJ2-1; tentative D call: TRBD1 (6 bases). Trimming stripped 10 bases from V and 6 bases from J, with 16 bases between. The germline CDR1 and CDR2 sequences are MNHNS and SASEGT. There are 13 residues in the CDR3.

At least ten counts were recorded for this clonotype. The V call is TRBV2, the J call TRBJ2-7; D is ambiguous. With 2 bases removed from V and 3 bases from J, the gap between germline ends came to 8 bases. CDR1 and CDR2 (germline): SNHLY, FYNNEI. The CDR3 length is 13 residues. The CDR3 DNA reads TGTGCCAGCAGTGAACCCGGGCTCTACGAGCAGTACTTC. This sequence encodes CASSEPGLYEQYF.

The chain couples TRBV19 to TRBJ2-7; 9 nucleotides line up with TRBD2. V lost 10 bases and J lost 4; bases outside the gene matches: 11. Per the germline V gene, CDR1 is LNHDA and CDR2 is SQIVND (reference sequence). The CDR3 spans 14 residues. CDR3 sequence reads: CATSSGTSTYEQYF. CDR3 coding DNA: TGTGCCACCTCCTCCGGGACTAGCACGTACGAGCAGTACTTC.

V is TRBV10-3 and J is TRBJ2-3, with 12 positions matching TRBD2. The germline CDR1 and CDR2 sequences are ENHRY and SYGVKD. V lost 3 bases and J lost 2; bases outside the gene matches: 12. The CDR3 runs 19 residues. The DNA for the CDR3 is TGTGCCATCAGTGACCCCGCTCGACTAGCGGGAGCAGTCACAGATACGCAGTATTTT. This translates into CAISDPARLAGAVTDTQYF.

In this sample, this clonotype turned up many times. The J gene is TRBJ2-7, the V gene TRBV5-1; 7 bases align to TRBD2. This CDR3 is built from 15 residues. Trimming cost V 5 bases and J 3 bases; bases outside gene matches: 11. Looked up from germline, CDR1 is SGHRS and CDR2 is YFSETQ. The CDR3 reads CASSEKAGLIYEQYF. For the CDR3, the DNA is TGCGCCAGCAGTGAGAAAGCGGGGCTAATCTACGAGCAGTACTTC.

This clonotype has at least ten counts. The V call is TRBV10-3, the J call TRBJ2-5; D not certain. CDR1 is ENHRY, CDR2 SYGVKD, per germline. The CDR3 is made up of 12 amino acids. V was shortened by 0 bases and J by 5 bases, with 4 bases between the two germline ends. The CDR3 is CAISESVETQYF. As DNA, the CDR3 is TGTGCCATCAGTGAGTCTGTTGAGACCCAGTACTTC.

Only a few counts were recorded for this clonotype. The CDR3 loop reads CASSHPRDLSSNGYTF. CDR3 bases: TGTGCCAGCAGCCATCCCCGGGACCTATCCTCGAATGGCTACACCTTC. The V call is TRBV4-2, the J call TRBJ1-2, with D tentatively TRBD1 (5 bases). CDR1 LGHNA and CDR2 YNFKEQ come from the germline V gene. Trimming removed 3 bases at V and 6 bases at J, with 20 bases between. This CDR3 has 16 residues.

This clonotype showed up just a few times. The V call is TRBV2, the J call TRBJ1-5; D might be TRBD1 (5 bases). There are 17 residues in the CDR3. V lost 6 bases to trimming and J lost 4 bases, with 22 bases between them. CDR1 and CDR2 from the germline V gene are SNHLY and FYNNEI. This CDR3 reads CASRPSQGGRFNQPQHF. The CDR3 DNA follows: TGTGCCAGCAGGCCCTCGCAGGGCGGAAGATTTAATCAGCCCCAGCATTTT.

This clonotype was counted many times. This chain uses TRBV5-1 with TRBJ2-5; 7 bases are shared with TRBD1. J lost 5 bases, V lost 0 bases, and 7 bases had no gene match. This CDR3 is built from 15 residues. Germline V gene data show CDR1 as SGHRS and CDR2 as YFSETQ. CDR3 amino acids: CASSLETGPWETQYF. The CDR3 bases are TGCGCCAGCAGCTTGGAGACAGGGCCATGGGAGACCCAGTACTTC.